This T cell receptor (beta chain) was sequenced for a study of OX40 agonist ivuxolimab in advanced cancers. Context from the whole study: Ivuxolimab, which targeted the costimulatory receptor OX40 (CD134), was an agonistic, fully human IgG2 monoclonal antibody. Intravenous ivuxolimab was administered to patients every 2 weeks at six dose levels: 0.01, 0.1, 0.3, 1.5, 3 and 10 mg/kg. Among the roughly 50 dose-escalation patients, around 20 had hepatocellular carcinoma, approximately 15 melanoma, 9 renal cell carcinoma and 9 head and neck cancer. The dose-escalation cohort was about 83% male with a mean age of approximately 60 years, ranging from roughly 20 to 80. Prior anti-PD-1, anti-PD-L1 or anti-CTLA-4 therapy was permitted, and 30% to 50% of dose-escalation patients had received checkpoint inhibitors. Partial responses occurred in three dose-escalation patients: two with cutaneous melanoma and one with hepatocellular carcinoma. The point of sequencing TCRbeta in the periphery was to test whether ivuxolimab changed TCR sequence diversity and drove clonal T-cell expansion. The paper reports the monotherapy dose-escalation portion (N = 52 patients) of the phase I ivuxolimab trial.

Genomic DNA was extracted from sorted cells for sequencing of the TCRbeta CDR3 region. The immunoSEQ Assay was used for sequencing of TCRbeta CDR3 regions. This immuneACCESS table, as held by TCRdb, lists in-frame sequences with V and J called but not all clones. Of the missing ones, under half trace to an unresolved V gene in checked studies; the others have no known cause. In all, the sample holds approximately 74,000 clones, and roughly 90% of those were seen once. The top ten clones comprise 0.5% to 0.55% of the sample. The CDR3 holds 19 amino acids from the cysteine to the phenylalanine. Only CDR3 DNA is held: 57 bases, read in frame from base 1. Ends trimmed: V by 5 bases, J by 1 base; bases unmatched to a gene: 14. What the authors observed across the whole study: Low levels of normalized T-cell clonal expansion were also shown by some nonresponding patients. The antigen specificity of the peripheral T cells that underwent clonal expansion was not determined. Clonal expansion of both CD4+ and CD8+ blood T cells was observed from baseline to week 6 at doses 0.1 to 3.0 mg/kg. After ivuxolimab, more expanded clones were found on average in CD8+ T cells than in CD4+ T cells. In the 0.1-3.0 mg/kg groups, partial responders were among the patients with the lowest normalized peripheral clonal expansion, particularly in CD8+ T cells.

Patients with a history of autoimmune disease or receiving systemic immunosuppression were excluded from the trial. Peripheral blood for TCR sequencing was drawn from every dose cohort at baseline, at cycle 4 day 1 and at cycle 7 day 1. Samples were obtained from an open-label, multicenter, first-in-human phase I dose-escalation trial of ivuxolimab. Adults with locally advanced or metastatic head and neck squamous cell, hepatocellular, melanoma or renal cell carcinoma were enrolled in the trial. Before TCR sequencing, CD4+ and CD8+ T cells were separately sorted from peripheral blood. For this clone: Its antigen is still unknown. No base-level quality is on record; no much larger clone is a single base apart.

The chain couples TRBV5-7 to TRBJ2-6; the junction holds 8 bases that match TRBD1. TRBV5-7 is designated an ORF whose function remains uncertain. The source was CD4+ or CD8+ T cells sorted from blood, collected in a trial of the OX40 agonist ivuxolimab. This sequence was found in an adult with an advanced solid tumor such as melanoma, head and neck, liver or kidney cancer. Read as DNA, the sequence is TGTGCCAGCAGAAGAAAACCGGGACAGGAGACATCTGGGGCCAACGTCCTGACTTTC. It translates as CASRRKPGQETSGANVLTF.